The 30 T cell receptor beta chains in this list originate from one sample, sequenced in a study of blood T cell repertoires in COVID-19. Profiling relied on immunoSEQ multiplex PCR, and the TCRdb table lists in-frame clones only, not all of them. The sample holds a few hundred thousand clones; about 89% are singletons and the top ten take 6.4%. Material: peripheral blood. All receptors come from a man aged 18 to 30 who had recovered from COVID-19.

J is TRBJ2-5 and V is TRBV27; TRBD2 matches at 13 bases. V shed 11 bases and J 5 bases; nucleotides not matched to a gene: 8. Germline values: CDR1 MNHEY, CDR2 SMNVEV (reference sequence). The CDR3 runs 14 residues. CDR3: CASSLAGGGETQYF. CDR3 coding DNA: TGTGCCTCCTCACTAGCGGGAGGGGGGGAGACCCAGTACTTC.

The CDR3 loop is CASSQPGATSEQYF. The DNA of the CDR3 is TGCGCCAGCAGCCAACCGGGAGCTACATCCGAGCAGTACTTC. The gene calls are TRBV4-1 and TRBJ2-7, with D tentatively TRBD2 (6 bases). The CDR3 runs to 14 residues. V lost 2 bases and J lost 6, with 14 bases in between. Per the germline V gene, CDR1 is MGHRA and CDR2 is YSYEKL.

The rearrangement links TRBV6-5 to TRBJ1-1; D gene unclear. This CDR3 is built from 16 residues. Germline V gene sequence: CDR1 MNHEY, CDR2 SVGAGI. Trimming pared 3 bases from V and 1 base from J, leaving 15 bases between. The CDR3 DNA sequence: TGTGCCAGCAGTTATTACGAACCGCGAGGGAACACTGAAGCTTTCTTT. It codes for CASSYYEPRGNTEAFF.

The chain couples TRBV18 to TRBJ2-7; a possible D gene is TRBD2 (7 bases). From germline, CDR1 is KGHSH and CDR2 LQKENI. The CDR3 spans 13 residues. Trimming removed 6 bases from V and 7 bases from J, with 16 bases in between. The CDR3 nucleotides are TGTGCCAGCTCGGAGGGGGGGGCAAGGGAGCAGTACTTC. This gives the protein CASSEGGAREQYF.

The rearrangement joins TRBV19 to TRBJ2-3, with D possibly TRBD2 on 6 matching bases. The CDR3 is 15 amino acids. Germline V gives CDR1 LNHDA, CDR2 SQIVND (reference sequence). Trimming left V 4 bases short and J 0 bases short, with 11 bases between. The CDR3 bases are TGTGCCAGTAGTACGCCTGGGGGGAGCACAGATACGCAGTATTTT. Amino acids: CASSTPGGSTDTQYF. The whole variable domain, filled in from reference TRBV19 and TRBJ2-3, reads DGGITQSPKYLFRKEGQNVTLSCEQNLNHDAMYWYRQDPGQGLRLIYYSQIVNDFQKGDIAEGYSVSREKKESFPLTVTSAQKNPTAFYLCASSTPGGSTDTQYFGPGTRLTVL.

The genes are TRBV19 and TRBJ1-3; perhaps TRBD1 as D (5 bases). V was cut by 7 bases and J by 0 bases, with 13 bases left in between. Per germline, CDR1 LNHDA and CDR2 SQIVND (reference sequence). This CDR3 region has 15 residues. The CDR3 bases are TGTGCCAGTATGACGCAGGGTAACTCTGGAAACACCATATATTTT. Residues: CASMTQGNSGNTIYF. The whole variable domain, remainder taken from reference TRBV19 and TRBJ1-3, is DGGITQSPKYLFRKEGQNVTLSCEQNLNHDAMYWYRQDPGQGLRLIYYSQIVNDFQKGDIAEGYSVSREKKESFPLTVTSAQKNPTAFYLCASMTQGNSGNTIYFGEGSWLTVV.

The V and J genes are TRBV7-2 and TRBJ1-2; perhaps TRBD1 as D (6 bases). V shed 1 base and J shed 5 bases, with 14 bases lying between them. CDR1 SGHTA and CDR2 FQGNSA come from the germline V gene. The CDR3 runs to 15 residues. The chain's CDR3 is CASSLDQGQMYGYTF. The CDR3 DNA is TGTGCCAGCAGCTTAGATCAAGGACAGATGTATGGCTACACCTTC.

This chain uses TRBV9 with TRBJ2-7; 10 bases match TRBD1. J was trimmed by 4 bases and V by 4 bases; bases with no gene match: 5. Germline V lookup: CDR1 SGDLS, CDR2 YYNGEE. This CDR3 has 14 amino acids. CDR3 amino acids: CASSLTGQGYEQYF. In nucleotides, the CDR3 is TGTGCCAGCAGCTTAACGGGACAGGGGTACGAGCAGTACTTC.

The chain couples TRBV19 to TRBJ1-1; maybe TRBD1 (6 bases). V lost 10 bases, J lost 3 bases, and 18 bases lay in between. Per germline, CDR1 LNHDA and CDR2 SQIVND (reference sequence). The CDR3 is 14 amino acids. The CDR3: CAIPPGTIDTEAFF. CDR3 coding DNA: TGTGCCATTCCCCCCGGGACAATTGACACTGAAGCTTTCTTT.

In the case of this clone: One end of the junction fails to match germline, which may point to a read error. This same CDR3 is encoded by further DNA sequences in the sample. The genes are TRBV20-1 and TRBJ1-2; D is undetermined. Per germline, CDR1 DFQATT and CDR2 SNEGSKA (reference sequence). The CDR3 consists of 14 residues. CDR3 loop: CSASPWRDLYGYTF. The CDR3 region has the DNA TGCAGTGCTAGTCCCTGGCGGGATCTCTATGGCTATACCTTC.

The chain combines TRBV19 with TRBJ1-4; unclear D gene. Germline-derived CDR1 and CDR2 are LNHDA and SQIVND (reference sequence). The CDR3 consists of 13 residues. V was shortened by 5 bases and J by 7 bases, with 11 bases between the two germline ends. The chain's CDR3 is CASSPRDGEKLFF. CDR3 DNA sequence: TGTGCCAGTAGTCCCCGGGATGGTGAAAAACTGTTTTTT. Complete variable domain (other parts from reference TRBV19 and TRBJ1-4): DGGITQSPKYLFRKEGQNVTLSCEQNLNHDAMYWYRQDPGQGLRLIYYSQIVNDFQKGDIAEGYSVSREKKESFPLTVTSAQKNPTAFYLCASSPRDGEKLFFGSGTQLSVL.

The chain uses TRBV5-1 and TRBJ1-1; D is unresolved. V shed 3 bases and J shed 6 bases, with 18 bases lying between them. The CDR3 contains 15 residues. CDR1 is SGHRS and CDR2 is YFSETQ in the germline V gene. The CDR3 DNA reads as TGCGCCAGCAGCTCCTACGGGATCCCTGGCGCTGAAGCTTTCTTT. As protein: CASSSYGIPGAEAFF.

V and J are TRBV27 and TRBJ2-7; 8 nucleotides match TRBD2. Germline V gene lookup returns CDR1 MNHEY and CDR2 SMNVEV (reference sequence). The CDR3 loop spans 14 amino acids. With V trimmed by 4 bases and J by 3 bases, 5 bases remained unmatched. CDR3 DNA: TGTGCCAGCAGTTCCTCGGGGGGGATCTACGAGCAGTACTTC. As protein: CASSSSGGIYEQYF.

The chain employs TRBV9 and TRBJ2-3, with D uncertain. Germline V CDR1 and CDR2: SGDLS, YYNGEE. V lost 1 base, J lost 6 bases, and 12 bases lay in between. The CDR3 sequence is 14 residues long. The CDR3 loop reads CASSVSGAGDTQYF. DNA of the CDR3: TGTGCCAGCAGCGTATCCGGAGCCGGGGATACGCAGTATTTT.

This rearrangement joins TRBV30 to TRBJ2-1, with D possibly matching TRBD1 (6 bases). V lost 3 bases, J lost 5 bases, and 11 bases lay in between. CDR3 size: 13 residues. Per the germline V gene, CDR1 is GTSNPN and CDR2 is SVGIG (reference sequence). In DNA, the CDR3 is TGTGCCTGGAGCGTTGGACAGAACAATGAGCAGTTCTTC. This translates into CAWSVGQNNEQFF.

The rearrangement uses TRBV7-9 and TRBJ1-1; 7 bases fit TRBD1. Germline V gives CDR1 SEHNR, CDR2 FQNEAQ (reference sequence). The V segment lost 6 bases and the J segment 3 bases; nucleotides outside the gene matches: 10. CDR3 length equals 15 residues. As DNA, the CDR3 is TGTGCCAGCAGACAAACAGGGGAAGGGGACACTGAAGCTTTCTTT. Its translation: CASRQTGEGDTEAFF.

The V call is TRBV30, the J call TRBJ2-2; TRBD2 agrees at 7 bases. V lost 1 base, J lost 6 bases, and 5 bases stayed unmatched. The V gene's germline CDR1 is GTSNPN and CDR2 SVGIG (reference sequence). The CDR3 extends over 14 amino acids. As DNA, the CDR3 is TGTGCCTGGAGTGCCGGACTAGTAGCCGGGGAGCTGTTTTTT. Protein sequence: CAWSAGLVAGELFF.

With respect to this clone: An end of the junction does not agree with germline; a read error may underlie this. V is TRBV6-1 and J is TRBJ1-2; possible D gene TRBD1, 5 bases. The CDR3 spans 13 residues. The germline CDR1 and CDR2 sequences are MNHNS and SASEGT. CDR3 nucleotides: TGTGCCAGCAGGGAAGACAGAGCCTATGGCTACACCTTC. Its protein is CASREDRAYGYTF.

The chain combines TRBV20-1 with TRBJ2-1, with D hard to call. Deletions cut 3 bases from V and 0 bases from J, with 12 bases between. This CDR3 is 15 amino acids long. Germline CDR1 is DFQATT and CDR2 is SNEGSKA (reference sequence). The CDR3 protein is CSASSARSSYNEQFF. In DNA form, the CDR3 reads TGCAGTGCTAGTTCGGCGAGGAGCTCCTACAATGAGCAGTTCTTC.

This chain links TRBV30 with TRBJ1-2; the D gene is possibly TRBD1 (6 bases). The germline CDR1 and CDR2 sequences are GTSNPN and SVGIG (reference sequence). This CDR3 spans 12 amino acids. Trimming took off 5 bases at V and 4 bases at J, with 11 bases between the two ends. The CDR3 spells CAWEGGTYGYTF. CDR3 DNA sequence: TGTGCCTGGGAAGGGGGTACCTATGGCTACACCTTC.

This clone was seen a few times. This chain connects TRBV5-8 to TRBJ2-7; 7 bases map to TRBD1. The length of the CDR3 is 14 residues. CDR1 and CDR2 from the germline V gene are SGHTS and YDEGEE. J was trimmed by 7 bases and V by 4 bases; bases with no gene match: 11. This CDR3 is CASSPDRSRPEQYF. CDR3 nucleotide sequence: TGTGCCAGCAGCCCGGACAGGTCCCGACCAGAGCAGTACTTC.

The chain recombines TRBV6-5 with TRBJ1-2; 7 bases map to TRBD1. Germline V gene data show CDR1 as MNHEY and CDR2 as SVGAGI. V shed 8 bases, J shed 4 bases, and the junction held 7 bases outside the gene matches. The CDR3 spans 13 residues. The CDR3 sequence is CASYRGDIYGYTF. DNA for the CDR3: TGTGCCAGCTACAGGGGAGACATCTATGGCTACACCTTC.

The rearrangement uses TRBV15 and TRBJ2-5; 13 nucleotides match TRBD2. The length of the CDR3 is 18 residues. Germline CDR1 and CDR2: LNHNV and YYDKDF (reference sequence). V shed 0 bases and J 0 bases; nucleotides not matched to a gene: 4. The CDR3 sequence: CATSREKGLAGNQETQYF. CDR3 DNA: TGTGCCACCAGCAGAGAAAAGGGACTAGCGGGGAACCAAGAGACCCAGTACTTC.

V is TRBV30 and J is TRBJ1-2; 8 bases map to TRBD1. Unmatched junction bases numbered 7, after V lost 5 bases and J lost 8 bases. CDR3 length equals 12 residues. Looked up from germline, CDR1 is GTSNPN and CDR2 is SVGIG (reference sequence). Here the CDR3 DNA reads TGTGCCTGGGGACAGGGCCCCCTCGGCTACACCTTC. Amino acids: CAWGQGPLGYTF.

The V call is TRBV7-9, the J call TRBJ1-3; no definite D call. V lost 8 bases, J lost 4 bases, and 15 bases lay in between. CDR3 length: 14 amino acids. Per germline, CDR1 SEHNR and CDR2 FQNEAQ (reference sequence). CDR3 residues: CASGWRSDGNTIYF. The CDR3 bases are TGTGCCAGCGGCTGGAGGTCCGACGGAAACACCATATATTTT.

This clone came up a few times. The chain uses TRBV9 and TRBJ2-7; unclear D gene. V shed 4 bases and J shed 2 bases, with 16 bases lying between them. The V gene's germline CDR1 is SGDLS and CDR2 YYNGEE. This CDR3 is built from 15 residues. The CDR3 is CASSPHEAAAYEQYF. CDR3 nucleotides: TGTGCCAGCAGCCCCCATGAGGCGGCAGCCTACGAGCAGTACTTC.

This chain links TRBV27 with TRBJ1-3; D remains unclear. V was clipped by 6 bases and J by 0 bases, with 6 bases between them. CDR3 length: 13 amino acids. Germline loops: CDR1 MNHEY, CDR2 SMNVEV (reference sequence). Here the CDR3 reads CASRLRSGNTIYF. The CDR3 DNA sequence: TGTGCCAGCAGATTACGCTCTGGAAACACCATATATTTT.

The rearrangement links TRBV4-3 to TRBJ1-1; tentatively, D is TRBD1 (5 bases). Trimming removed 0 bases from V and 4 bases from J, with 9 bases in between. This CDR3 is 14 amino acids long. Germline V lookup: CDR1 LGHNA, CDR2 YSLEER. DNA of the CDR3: TGCGCCAGCAGCCAAGATTTGGGGGGCACTGAAGCTTTCTTT. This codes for CASSQDLGGTEAFF.

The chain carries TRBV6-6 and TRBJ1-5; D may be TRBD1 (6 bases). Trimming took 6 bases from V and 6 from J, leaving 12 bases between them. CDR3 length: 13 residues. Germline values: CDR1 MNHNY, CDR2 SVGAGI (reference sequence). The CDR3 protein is CASRRGFGQPQHF. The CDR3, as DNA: TGTGCCAGCAGAAGGGGGTTCGGTCAGCCCCAGCATTTT.

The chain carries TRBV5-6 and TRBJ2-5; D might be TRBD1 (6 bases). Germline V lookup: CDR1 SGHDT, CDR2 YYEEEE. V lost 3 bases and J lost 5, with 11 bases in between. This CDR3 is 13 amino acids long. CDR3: CASSYTGYETQYF. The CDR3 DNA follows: TGTGCCAGCAGCTATACAGGGTATGAGACCCAGTACTTC. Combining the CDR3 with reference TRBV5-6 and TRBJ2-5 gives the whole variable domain DAGVTQSPTHLIKTRGQQVTLRCSPKSGHDTVSWYQQALGQGPQFIFQYYEEEERQRGNFPDRFSGHQFPNYSSELNVNALLLGDSALYLCASSYTGYETQYFGPGTRLLVL.